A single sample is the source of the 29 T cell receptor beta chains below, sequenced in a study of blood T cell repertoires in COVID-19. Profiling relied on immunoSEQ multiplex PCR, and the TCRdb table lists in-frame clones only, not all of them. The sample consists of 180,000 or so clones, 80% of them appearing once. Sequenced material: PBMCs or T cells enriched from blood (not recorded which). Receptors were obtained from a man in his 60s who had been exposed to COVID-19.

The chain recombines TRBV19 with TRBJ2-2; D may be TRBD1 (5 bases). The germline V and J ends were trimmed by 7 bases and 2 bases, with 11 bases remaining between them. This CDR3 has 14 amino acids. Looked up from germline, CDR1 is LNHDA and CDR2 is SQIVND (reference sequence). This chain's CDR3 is CASNRQPNTGELFF. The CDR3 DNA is TGTGCCAGTAACCGACAGCCAAACACCGGGGAGCTGTTTTTT. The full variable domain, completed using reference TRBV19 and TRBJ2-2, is DGGITQSPKYLFRKEGQNVTLSCEQNLNHDAMYWYRQDPGQGLRLIYYSQIVNDFQKGDIAEGYSVSREKKESFPLTVTSAQKNPTAFYLCASNRQPNTGELFFGEGSRLTVL.

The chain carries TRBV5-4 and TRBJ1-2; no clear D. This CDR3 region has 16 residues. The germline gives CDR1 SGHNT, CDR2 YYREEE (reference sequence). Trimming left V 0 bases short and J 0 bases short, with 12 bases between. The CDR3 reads CASSLGRISANYGYTF. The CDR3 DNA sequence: TGTGCCAGCAGCTTGGGCAGGATATCAGCTAACTATGGCTACACCTTC.

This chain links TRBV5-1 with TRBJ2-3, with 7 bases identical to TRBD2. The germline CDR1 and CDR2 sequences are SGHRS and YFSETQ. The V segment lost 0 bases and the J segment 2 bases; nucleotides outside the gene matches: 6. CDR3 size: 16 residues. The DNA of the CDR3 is TGCGCCAGCAGCTTGGGCTCAGCGGGAACCACAGATACGCAGTATTTT. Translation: CASSLGSAGTTDTQYF.

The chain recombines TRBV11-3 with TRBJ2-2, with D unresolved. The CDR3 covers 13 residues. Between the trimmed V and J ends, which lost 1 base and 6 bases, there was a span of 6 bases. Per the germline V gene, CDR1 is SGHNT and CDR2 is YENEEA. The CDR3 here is CASSLASAGELFF. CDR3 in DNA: TGTGCCAGCAGCTTAGCTTCCGCCGGGGAGCTGTTTTTT.

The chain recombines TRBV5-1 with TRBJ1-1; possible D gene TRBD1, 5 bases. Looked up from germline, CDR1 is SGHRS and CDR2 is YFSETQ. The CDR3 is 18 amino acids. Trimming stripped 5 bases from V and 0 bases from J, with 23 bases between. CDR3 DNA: TGCGCCAGCAGTCCTACGTTCAGGGTCCCCCAAATGAACACTGAAGCTTTCTTT. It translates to CASSPTFRVPQMNTEAFF.

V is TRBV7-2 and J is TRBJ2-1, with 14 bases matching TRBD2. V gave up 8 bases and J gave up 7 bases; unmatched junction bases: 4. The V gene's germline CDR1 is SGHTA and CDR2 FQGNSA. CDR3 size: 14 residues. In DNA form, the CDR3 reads TGTGCCAGCGGGACTAGCGGGAGTGTAAATGAGCAGTTCTTC. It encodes CASGTSGSVNEQFF.

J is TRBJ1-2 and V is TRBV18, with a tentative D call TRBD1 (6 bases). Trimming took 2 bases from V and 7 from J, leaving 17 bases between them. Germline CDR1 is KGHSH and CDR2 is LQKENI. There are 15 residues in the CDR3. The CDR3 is CASSPRGTGPGGYTF. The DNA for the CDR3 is TGTGCCAGCTCACCAAGGGGAACAGGGCCTGGTGGCTACACCTTC.

The CDR3 loop is CASRSGGRENTEAFF. The CDR3 bases are TGTGCCAGTCGATCAGGTGGCAGGGAGAACACTGAAGCTTTCTTT. J is TRBJ1-1 and V is TRBV28; TRBD1 is a possible D gene (5 bases). V lost 9 bases and J 1 base, leaving 18 bases between the germline ends. The CDR3 spans 15 residues. From germline, CDR1 is MDHEN and CDR2 SYDVKM.

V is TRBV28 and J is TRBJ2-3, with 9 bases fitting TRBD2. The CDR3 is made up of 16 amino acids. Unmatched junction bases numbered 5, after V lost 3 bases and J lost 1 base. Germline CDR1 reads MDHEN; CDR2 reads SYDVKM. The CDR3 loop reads CASSFAGGFGTDTQYF. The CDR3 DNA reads TGTGCCAGCAGTTTTGCGGGAGGGTTTGGCACAGATACGCAGTATTTT.

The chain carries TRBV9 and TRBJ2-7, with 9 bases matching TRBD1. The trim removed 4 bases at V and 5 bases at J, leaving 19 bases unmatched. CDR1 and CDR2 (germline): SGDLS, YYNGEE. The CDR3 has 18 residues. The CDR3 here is CASSKTGGQWRIGDEQYF. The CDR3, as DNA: TGTGCCAGCAGCAAAACAGGGGGCCAGTGGAGGATCGGGGACGAGCAGTACTTC.

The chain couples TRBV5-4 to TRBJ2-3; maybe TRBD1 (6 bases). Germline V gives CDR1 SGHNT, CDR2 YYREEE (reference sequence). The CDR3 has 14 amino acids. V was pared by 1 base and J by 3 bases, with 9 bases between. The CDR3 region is CASSLSRGTDTQYF. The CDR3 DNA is TGTGCCAGCAGCTTGTCCAGGGGAACAGATACGCAGTATTTT.

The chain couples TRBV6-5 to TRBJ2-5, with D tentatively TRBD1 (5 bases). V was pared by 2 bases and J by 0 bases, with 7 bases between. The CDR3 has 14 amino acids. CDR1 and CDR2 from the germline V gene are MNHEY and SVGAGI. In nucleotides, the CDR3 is TGTGCCAGCAGTTACAGGGGCCACCAAGAGACCCAGTACTTC. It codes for CASSYRGHQETQYF.

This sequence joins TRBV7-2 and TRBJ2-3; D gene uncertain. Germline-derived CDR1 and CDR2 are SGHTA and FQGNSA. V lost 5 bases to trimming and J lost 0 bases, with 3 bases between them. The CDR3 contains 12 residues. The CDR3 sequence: CASSPSTDTQYF. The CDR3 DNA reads TGTGCCAGCAGCCCAAGCACAGATACGCAGTATTTT.

The CDR3 loop reads CASSQDLRGDAEAFF. CDR3 DNA sequence: TGTGCCAGCAGCCAAGATCTTAGGGGTGACGCTGAAGCTTTCTTT. J is TRBJ1-1 and V is TRBV14; the D gene is possibly TRBD1 (5 bases). The CDR3 spans 15 residues. Germline V gene sequence: CDR1 SGHDN, CDR2 FVKESK. V was pared by 0 bases and J by 6 bases, with 14 bases between. Combining the CDR3 with reference TRBV14 and TRBJ1-1 gives the whole variable domain EAGVTQFPSHSVIEKGQTVTLRCDPISGHDNLYWYRRVMGKEIKFLLHFVKESKQDESGMPNNRFLAERTGGTYSTLKVQPAELEDSGVYFCASSQDLRGDAEAFFGQGTRLTVV.

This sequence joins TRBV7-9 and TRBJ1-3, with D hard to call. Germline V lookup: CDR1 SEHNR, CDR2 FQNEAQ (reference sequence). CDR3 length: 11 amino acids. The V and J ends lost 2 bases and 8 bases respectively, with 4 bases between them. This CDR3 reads CASSLSDTIYF. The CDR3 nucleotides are TGTGCCAGCAGCTTATCGGACACCATATATTTT.

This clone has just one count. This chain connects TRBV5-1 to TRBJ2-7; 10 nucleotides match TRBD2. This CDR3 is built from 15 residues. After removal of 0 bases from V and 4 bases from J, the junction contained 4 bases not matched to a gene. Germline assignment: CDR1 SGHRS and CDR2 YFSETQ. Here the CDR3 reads CASSLEPSGGYEQYF. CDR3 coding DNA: TGCGCCAGCAGCTTGGAACCTAGCGGGGGATACGAGCAGTACTTC.

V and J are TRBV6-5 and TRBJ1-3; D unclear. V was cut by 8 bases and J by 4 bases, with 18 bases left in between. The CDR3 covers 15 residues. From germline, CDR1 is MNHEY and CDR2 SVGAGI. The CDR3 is CASGRLPVPGNTIYF. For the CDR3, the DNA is TGTGCCAGCGGCAGACTCCCAGTCCCAGGAAACACCATATATTTT.

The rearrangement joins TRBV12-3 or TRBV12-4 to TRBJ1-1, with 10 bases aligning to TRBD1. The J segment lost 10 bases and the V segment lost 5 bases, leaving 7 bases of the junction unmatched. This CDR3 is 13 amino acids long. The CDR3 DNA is TGTGCCAGCAGTCGAGGACAGGGGGGTGGAGCTTTCTTT. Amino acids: CASSRGQGGGAFF.

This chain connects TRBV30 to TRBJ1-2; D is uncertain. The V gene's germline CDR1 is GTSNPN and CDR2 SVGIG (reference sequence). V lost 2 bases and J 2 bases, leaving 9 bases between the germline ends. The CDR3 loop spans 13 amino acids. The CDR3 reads CAWSLGLNYGYTF. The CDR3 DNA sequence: TGTGCCTGGAGTCTAGGACTCAACTATGGCTACACCTTC.

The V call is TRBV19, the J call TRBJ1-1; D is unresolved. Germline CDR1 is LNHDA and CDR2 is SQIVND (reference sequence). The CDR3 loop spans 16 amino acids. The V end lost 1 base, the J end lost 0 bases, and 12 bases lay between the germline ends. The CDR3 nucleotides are TGTGCCAGTAGTATAGGTTCAGGCACGATGAACACTGAAGCTTTCTTT. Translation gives CASSIGSGTMNTEAFF.

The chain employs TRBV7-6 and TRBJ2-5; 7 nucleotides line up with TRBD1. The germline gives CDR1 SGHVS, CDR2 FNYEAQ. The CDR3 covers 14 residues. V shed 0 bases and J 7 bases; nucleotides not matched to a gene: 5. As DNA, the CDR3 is TGTGCCAGCAGCTTAGCGACAGGGTCAGGGACCCAGTACTTC. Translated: CASSLATGSGTQYF. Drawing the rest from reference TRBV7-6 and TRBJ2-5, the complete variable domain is GAGVSQSPRYKVTKRGQDVALRCDPISGHVSLYWYRQALGQGPEFLTYFNYEAQQDKSGLPNDRFSAERPEGSISTLTIQRTEQRDSAMYRCASSLATGSGTQYFGPGTRLLVL.

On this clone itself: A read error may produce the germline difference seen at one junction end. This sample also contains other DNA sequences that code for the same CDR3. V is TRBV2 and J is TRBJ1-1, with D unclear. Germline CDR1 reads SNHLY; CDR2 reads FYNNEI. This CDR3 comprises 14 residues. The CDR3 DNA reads TGCGCCAGCAGCGTTGACACCTTGAACACTGAAGCTTTCTTT. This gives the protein CASSVDTLNTEAFF.

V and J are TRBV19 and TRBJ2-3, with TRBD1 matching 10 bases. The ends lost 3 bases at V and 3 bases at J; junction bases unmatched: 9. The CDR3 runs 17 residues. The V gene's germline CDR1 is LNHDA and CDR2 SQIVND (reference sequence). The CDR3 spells CASSIGGTGVWTDTQYF. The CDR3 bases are TGTGCCAGTAGTATCGGGGGGACAGGGGTTTGGACAGATACGCAGTATTTT.

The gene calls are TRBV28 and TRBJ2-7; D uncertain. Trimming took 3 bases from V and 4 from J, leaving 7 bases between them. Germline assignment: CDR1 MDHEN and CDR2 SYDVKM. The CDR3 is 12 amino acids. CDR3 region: CASSLKRYEQYF. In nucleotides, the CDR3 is TGTGCCAGCAGTTTGAAGCGATACGAGCAGTACTTC.

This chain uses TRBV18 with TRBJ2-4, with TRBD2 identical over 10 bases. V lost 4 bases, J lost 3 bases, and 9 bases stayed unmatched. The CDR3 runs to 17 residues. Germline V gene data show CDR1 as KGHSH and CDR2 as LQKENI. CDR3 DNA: TGTGCCAGCTCACGAGATAGCAGCGGGAGGGGCAAAAACATTCAGTACTTC. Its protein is CASSRDSSGRGKNIQYF.

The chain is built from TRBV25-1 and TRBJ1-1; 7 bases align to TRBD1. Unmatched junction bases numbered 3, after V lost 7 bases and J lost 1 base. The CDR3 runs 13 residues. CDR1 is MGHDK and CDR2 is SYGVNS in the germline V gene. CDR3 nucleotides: TGTGCCAGCACCGCAGGGGGGAACACTGAAGCTTTCTTT. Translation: CASTAGGNTEAFF.

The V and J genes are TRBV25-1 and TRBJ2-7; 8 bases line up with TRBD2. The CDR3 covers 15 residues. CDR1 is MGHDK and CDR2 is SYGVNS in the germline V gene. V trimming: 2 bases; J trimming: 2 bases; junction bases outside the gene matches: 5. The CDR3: CASSEQRTSPYEQYF. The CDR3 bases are TGTGCCAGCAGTGAACAACGGACTAGCCCCTACGAGCAGTACTTC.

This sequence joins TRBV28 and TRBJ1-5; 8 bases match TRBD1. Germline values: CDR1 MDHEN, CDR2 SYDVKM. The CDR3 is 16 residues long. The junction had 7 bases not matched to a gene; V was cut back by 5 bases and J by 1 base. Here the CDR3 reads CASSMTGVSSNQPQHF. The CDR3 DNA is TGTGCCAGCAGTATGACAGGGGTATCGAGCAATCAGCCCCAGCATTTT.

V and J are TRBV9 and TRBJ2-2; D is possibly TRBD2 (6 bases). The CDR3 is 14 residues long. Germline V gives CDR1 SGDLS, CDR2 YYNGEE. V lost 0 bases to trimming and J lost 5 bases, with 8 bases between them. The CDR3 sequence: CASSVVRGTGELFF. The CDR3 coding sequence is TGTGCCAGCAGCGTAGTACGGGGGACCGGGGAGCTGTTTTTT.